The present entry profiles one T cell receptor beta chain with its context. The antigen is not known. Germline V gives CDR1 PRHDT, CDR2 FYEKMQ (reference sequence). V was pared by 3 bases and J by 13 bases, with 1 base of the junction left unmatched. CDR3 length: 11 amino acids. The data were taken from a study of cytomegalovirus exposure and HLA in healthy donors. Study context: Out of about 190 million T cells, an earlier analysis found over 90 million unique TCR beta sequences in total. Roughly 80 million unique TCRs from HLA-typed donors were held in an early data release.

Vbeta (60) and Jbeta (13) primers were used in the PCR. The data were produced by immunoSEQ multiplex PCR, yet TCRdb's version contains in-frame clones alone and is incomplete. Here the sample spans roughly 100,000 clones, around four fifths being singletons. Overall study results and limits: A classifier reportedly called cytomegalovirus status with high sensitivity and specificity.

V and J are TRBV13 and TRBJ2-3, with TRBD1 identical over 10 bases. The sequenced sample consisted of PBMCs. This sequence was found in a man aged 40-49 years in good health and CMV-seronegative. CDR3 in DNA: TGTGCCAGCAGCTTCGGACAGGGGGAGTATTTT. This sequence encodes CASSFGQGEYF.